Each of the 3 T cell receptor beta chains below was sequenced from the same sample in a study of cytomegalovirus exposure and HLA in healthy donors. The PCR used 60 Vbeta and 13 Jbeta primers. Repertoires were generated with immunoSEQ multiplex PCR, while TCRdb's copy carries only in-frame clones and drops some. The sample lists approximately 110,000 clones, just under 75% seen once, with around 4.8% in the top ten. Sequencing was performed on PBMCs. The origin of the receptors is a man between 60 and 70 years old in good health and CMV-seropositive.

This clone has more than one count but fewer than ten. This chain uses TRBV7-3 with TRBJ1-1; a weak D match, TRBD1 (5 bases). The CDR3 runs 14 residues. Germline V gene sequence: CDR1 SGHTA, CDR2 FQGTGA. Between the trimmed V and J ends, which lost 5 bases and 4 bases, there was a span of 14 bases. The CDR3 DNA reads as TGTGCCAGCAGCCCTAATGGAGGGGTCACTGAAGCTTTCTTT. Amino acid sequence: CASSPNGGVTEAFF.

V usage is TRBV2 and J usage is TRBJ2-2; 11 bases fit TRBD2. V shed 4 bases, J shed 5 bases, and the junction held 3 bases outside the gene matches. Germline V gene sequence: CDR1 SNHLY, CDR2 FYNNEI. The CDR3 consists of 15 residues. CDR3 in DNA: TGTGCCAGCAGTGGGGCTAGCGGGGGGACCGGGGAGCTGTTTTTT. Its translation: CASSGASGGTGELFF.

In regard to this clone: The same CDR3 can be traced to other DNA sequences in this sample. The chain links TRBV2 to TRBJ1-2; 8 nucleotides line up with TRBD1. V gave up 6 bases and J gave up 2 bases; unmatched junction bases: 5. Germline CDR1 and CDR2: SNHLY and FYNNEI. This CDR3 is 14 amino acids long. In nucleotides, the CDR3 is TGTGCCAGCAGCCCGAACAGGGGGAACTATGGCTACACCTTC. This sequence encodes CASSPNRGNYGYTF. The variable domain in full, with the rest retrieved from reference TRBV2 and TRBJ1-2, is EPEVTQTPSHQVTQMGQEVILRCVPISNHLYFYWYRQILGQKVEFLVSFYNNEISEKSEIFDDQFSVERPDGSNFTLKIRSTKLEDSAMYFCASSPNRGNYGYTFGSGTRLTVV.